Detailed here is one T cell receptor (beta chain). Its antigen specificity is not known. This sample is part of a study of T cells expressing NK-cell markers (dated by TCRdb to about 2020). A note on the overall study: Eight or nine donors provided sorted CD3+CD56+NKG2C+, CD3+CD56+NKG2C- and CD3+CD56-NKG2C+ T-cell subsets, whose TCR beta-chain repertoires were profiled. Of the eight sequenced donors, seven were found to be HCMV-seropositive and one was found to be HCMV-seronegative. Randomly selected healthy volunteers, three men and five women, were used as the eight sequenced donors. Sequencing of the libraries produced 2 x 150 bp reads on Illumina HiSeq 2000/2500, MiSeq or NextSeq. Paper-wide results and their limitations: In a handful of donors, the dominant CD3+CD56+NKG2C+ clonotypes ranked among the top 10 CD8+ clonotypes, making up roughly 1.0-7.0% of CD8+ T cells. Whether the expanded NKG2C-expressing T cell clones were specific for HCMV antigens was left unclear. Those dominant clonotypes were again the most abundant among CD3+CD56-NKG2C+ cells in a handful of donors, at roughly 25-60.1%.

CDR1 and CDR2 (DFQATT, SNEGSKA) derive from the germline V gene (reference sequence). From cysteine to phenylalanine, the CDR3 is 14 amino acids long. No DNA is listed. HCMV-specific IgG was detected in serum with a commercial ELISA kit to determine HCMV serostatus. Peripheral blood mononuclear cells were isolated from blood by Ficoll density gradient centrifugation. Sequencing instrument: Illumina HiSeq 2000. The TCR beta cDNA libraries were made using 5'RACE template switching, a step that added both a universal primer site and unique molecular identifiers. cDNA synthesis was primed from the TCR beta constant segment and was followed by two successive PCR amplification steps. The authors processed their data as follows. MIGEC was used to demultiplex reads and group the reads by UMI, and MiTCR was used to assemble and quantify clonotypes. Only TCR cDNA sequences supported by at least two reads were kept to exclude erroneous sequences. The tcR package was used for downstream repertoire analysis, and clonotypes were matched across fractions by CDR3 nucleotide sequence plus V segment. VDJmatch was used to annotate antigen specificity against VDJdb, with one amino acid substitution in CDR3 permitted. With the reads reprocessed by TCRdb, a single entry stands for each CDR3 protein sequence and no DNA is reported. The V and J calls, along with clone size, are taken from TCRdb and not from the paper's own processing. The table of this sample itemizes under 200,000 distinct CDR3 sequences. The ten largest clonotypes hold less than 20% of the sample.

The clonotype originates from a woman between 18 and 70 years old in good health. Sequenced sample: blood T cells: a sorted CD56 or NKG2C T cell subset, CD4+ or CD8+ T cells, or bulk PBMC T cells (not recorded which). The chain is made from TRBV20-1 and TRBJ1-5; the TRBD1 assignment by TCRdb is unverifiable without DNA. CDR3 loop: CSAGDRGGGQPQHF.